This T cell receptor beta chain was captured in a study of human T cells and chemical hapten exposure. Study-level background: The study patch tested 0.01% DPC on the upper back and read results at 6 days.

TCRdb analysed the RACE reads with MiXCR anew, one entry per CDR3 protein. The sample holds 82,000 or so distinct CDR3 sequences, 10% to 15% seen once. As to time point: patch test 3, about 24 weeks after DPC sensitization. Treatment noted: therapeutic diphenylcyclopropenone sensitization with weekly scalp DPC. The CDR3 runs to 17 residues. Between the trimmed V and J ends, which lost 3 bases and 8 bases, there was a span of 22 bases. CDR1 and CDR2 from the germline V gene are SGHDN and FVKESK. Sequenced here: whole blood, sampled in connection with sensitization to the hapten diphenylcyclopropenone (DPC). The chain joins TRBV14 to TRBJ1-4, with no clear D. The clonotype was recovered from a woman in her forties or fifties with alopecia areata. Some clones in this sample may be carry-over from other donors' samples. CDR3 residues: CASSHRAYPLTREKLFF. The CDR3 bases are TGTGCCAGCAGCCACCGGGCCTACCCCCTAACGCGGGAAAAACTGTTTTTT.